Following are 20 T cell receptor beta chains from one sample sequenced in a study of CD8 T cells in ankylosing spondylitis. Overall study results and limits: Characteristic, it appeared, of ankylosing spondylitis blood was a TCR beta motif of eight highly homologous variants.

Antigens of these TCRs are unknown. TCRdb re-derived calls from the 5' RACE reads in MiXCR, one entry per CDR3 protein. Here the sample spans about 390,000 distinct CDR3 sequences, 20% to 25% being singletons. Sequenced: blood, either unsorted or a sorted T cell fraction (not recorded which). These TCRs come from a male donor with ankylosing spondylitis.

This chain links TRBV7-8 with TRBJ1-2, with 7 bases fitting TRBD1. Trimming took 5 bases from V and 2 from J; bases not matched to a gene: 8. CDR3 length equals 15 residues. CDR1 and CDR2 (germline): SGHVS, FQNEAQ. The CDR3 coding sequence is TGTGCCAGCAGCAAATGGACAGGCGGGAACTATGGCTACACCTTC. The encoded protein is CASSKWTGGNYGYTF.

This chain uses TRBV3-1 with TRBJ2-1; D is unclear. V was cut by 3 bases and J by 5 bases, with 14 bases left in between. This CDR3 is built from 15 residues. Germline V gene lookup returns CDR1 LGHDT and CDR2 YNNKEL (reference sequence). CDR3 DNA: TGTGCCAGCAGCCAGGTAGGCGTCCGTAACAATGAGCAGTTCTTC. This encodes CASSQVGVRNNEQFF.

This chain connects TRBV6-5 to TRBJ2-1, with D perhaps matching TRBD1 (6 bases). The germline V gene encodes CDR1 MNHEY and CDR2 SVGAGI. The CDR3 has 16 residues. V was cut by 0 bases and J by 0 bases, with 9 bases left in between. CDR3 in amino acids: CASSYSDRSSYNEQFF. As DNA, the CDR3 is TGTGCCAGCAGTTACTCGGACAGAAGCTCCTACAATGAGCAGTTCTTC.

This clonotype came up a few times. V is TRBV7-2 and J is TRBJ2-1, with no clear D. The V end lost 5 bases, the J end lost 0 bases, and 14 bases lay between the germline ends. Germline V gene lookup returns CDR1 SGHTA and CDR2 FQGNSA. This CDR3 has 16 amino acids. In nucleotides, the CDR3 is TGTGCCAGCAGCCGAGTCCGAGGAAGCTCCTACAATGAGCAGTTCTTC. Its protein is CASSRVRGSSYNEQFF.

This chain connects TRBV20-1 to TRBJ1-2; D call uncertain. The ends were cut back, 1 base at V and 2 bases at J, with 8 bases in the middle. Per the germline V gene, CDR1 is DFQATT and CDR2 is SNEGSKA (reference sequence). The CDR3 sequence is 13 residues long. The CDR3 loop reads CSARVEINYGYTF. As DNA, the CDR3 is TGCAGTGCTAGAGTCGAGATAAACTATGGCTACACCTTC.

This clonotype has just a few counts. The chain is built from TRBV28 and TRBJ1-1; 7 positions agree with TRBD1. The germline CDR1 and CDR2 sequences are MDHEN and SYDVKM. The V segment lost 5 bases and the J segment 5 bases; nucleotides outside the gene matches: 17. CDR3 size: 17 residues. The chain's CDR3 is CASSKRWGAGGDTEAFF. Written as DNA, the CDR3 is TGTGCCAGCAGTAAAAGATGGGGGGCAGGGGGAGATACTGAAGCTTTCTTT.

This clonotype was seen a few times. This chain links TRBV11-1 with TRBJ2-7; no clear D gene. Trimming cost V 5 bases and J 1 base, with 12 bases left between them. The CDR3 sequence is 14 residues long. Germline V CDR1 and CDR2: SGHAT, FQDESV (reference sequence). The CDR3 is CASSRVGQSYEQYF. In DNA, the CDR3 is TGTGCCAGCAGCCGGGTCGGGCAATCCTACGAGCAGTACTTC.

In this sample, this clonotype turned up a few times. This chain uses TRBV4-3 with TRBJ2-7; a weak D match, TRBD1 (7 bases). The CDR3 runs 15 residues. Germline CDR1 LGHNA, CDR2 YSLEER. Trimming took 4 bases from V and 4 from J, leaving 17 bases between them. DNA for the CDR3: TGCGCCAGCAGCCTCCTCCAGGGGGAGGAGTACGAGCAGTACTTC. This translates into CASSLLQGEEYEQYF.

This clonotype was counted between two and nine times. This chain uses TRBV25-1 with TRBJ2-7; D perhaps matches TRBD1 (6 bases). V was cut by 4 bases and J by 4 bases, with 17 bases left in between. From germline, CDR1 is MGHDK and CDR2 SYGVNS. The CDR3 is 15 residues long. The CDR3 loop is CASSGTAELQYEQYF. CDR3 sequence (DNA): TGTGCCAGCAGTGGGACAGCCGAACTACAGTACGAGCAGTACTTC.

The gene calls are TRBV12-3 or TRBV12-4 and TRBJ1-2, with 7 bases identical to TRBD1. The CDR3 is 13 amino acids. Losses at the gene ends were 5 bases for V and 1 base for J; bases not matched to a gene: 1. CDR3 loop: CASSGDSNYGYTF. Written as DNA, the CDR3 is TGTGCCAGCAGTGGGGACAGTAACTATGGCTACACCTTC.

This clonotype was observed a few times. The V and J genes are TRBV12-3 or TRBV12-4 and TRBJ2-7, with no clear D. This CDR3 has 12 residues. The ends were cut back, 3 bases at V and 9 bases at J, with 12 bases in the middle. CDR3 amino acids: CASSFLGGGQYF. The CDR3 DNA is TGTGCCAGCAGTTTTCTGGGTGGTGGGCAGTACTTC.

V and J are TRBV10-3 and TRBJ2-1; 9 nucleotides agree with TRBD2. The CDR3 consists of 15 residues. V dropped 2 bases and J dropped 5; count of bases not matched to a gene: 4. Germline V CDR1 and CDR2: ENHRY, SYGVKD. The CDR3 nucleotides are TGTGCCATCAGTGAGGGCGGGAGGGAAAACAATGAGCAGTTCTTC. This sequence encodes CAISEGGRENNEQFF.

Only a few counts were recorded for this clonotype. This rearrangement joins TRBV15 to TRBJ2-3; unclear D gene. CDR3 size: 13 residues. V was shortened by 3 bases and J by 3 bases, with 7 bases between the two germline ends. From germline, CDR1 is LNHNV and CDR2 YYDKDF (reference sequence). Here the CDR3 reads CATSRTGTDTQYF. CDR3 nucleotides: TGTGCCACCAGCAGGACGGGTACAGATACGCAGTATTTT. The variable domain in full, completed from reference TRBV15 and TRBJ2-3, reads DAMVIQNPRYQVTQFGKPVTLSCSQTLNHNVMYWYQQKSSQAPKLLFHYYDKDFNNEADTPDNFQSRRPNTSFCFLDIRSPGLGDTAMYLCATSRTGTDTQYFGPGTRLTVL.

Comments on this clonotype: The junction and the germline gene differ at one end; a read error may be behind it. The J gene is TRBJ1-6, the V gene TRBV6-6, with D perhaps matching TRBD1 (5 bases). There are 13 residues in the CDR3. Germline CDR1 and CDR2: MNHNY and SVGAGI (reference sequence). In DNA, the CDR3 is TGTGCCAGCAAGGGGTCCTATAATTCACCCTTCCACTTT. It codes for CASKGSYNSPFHF.

The chain couples TRBV5-5 to TRBJ1-1; tentatively, D is TRBD1 (5 bases). CDR1 is SGHKS and CDR2 is YYEKEE in the germline V gene (reference sequence). V lost 0 bases, J lost 4 bases, and 13 bases lay in between. There are 15 residues in the CDR3. The CDR3, as DNA: TGTGCCAGCAGCTTGGTAGTCGGGGCGGCCACTGAAGCTTTCTTT. Translated, it gives CASSLVVGAATEAFF.

The rearrangement joins TRBV10-3 to TRBJ2-3; 9 nucleotides align to TRBD1. Germline trimming cut 6 bases from V and 6 bases from J; bases unmatched to any gene: 7. Germline V CDR1 and CDR2: ENHRY, SYGVKD. The CDR3 sequence is 14 residues long. The CDR3 protein is CAIRPGQGMDTQYF. CDR3 nucleotides: TGTGCCATCAGGCCGGGACAGGGTATGGATACGCAGTATTTT.

The V gene is TRBV12-3 or TRBV12-4, the J gene TRBJ1-1; the D is unclear. V was trimmed by 6 bases and J by 11 bases, leaving 16 bases between them. The CDR3 length is 12 residues. CDR3 region: CASSTGLLRAFF. The CDR3 DNA sequence: TGTGCCAGCAGCACGGGCCTCCTCAGGGCTTTCTTT.

The CDR3 nucleotides are TGTGCCAGCAGCATAAGTCCAGGGAATGAGCAGTTCTTC. Translating gives CASSISPGNEQFF. The chain links TRBV7-2 to TRBJ2-1, with D maybe TRBD1 (5 bases). This CDR3 region has 13 residues. Per germline, CDR1 SGHTA and CDR2 FQGNSA. The V and J ends lost 5 bases and 7 bases respectively, with 12 bases between them. The full variable domain, with the rest looked up from reference TRBV7-2 and TRBJ2-1, is GAGVSQSPSNKVTEKGKDVELRCDPISGHTALYWYRQSLGQGLEFLIYFQGNSAPDKSGLPSDRFSAERTGGSVSTLTIQRTQQEDSAVYLCASSISPGNEQFFGPGTRLTVL.

The rearrangement uses TRBV12-3 or TRBV12-4 and TRBJ2-5; a weak D match, TRBD2 (5 bases). The CDR3 spans 13 residues. Trimming took 6 bases from V and 9 from J, leaving 17 bases between them. The CDR3 nucleotides are TGTGCCAGCAGAAAAGACCGGGATGGGTCCCAGTACTTC. Encoded protein: CASRKDRDGSQYF.

V gene TRBV6-2 or TRBV6-3 combines with J gene TRBJ2-1; 9 nucleotides agree with TRBD1. From germline, CDR1 is MNHEY and CDR2 SVGEGT. V gave up 6 bases and J gave up 1 base; unmatched junction bases: 7. CDR3 length: 16 amino acids. The CDR3: CASRGTGQPSYNEQFF. The CDR3 bases are TGTGCCAGCAGGGGGACAGGGCAGCCTTCCTACAATGAGCAGTTCTTC.